This T cell receptor (beta chain) stems from a study of CD8+ T cells in alopecia areata. The germline V gene encodes CDR1 SQVTM and CDR2 ANQGSEA. The V gene lost 2 bases and the J gene lost 7 bases, with 11 bases spanning the gap. CDR3 length equals 12 residues. RNA extraction and reverse transcription yielded cDNA as sequencing template. Method: immunoSEQ multiplex PCR; TCRdb's copy keeps in-frame clones and lacks some. The sample shows 210,000 or so clones, just over 65% of them seen only once. Documented treatment: oral pan-JAK inhibitor, 5-10 mg twice daily. The chain combines TRBV29-1 with TRBJ1-1; tentatively, D is TRBD1 (6 bases). This TCR was sampled from a human donor with alopecia areata. Material: CD4+ T cells sorted from blood, obtained between weeks 44 and 45, from a patient treated with tofacitinib. CDR3 sequence (DNA): TGCAGCGTTGAAAGGGGGGTTGGTGAAGCTTTCTTT. Its translation is CSVERGVGEAFF.